This TCR beta chain emerged from a study of Ad26.COV2.S vaccination and SARS-CoV-2 variants. In the study overall: The donor was enrolled in the Ad26.COV2.S arm of the COV1001 trial. The authors gave Ad26.COV2.S intramuscularly, either once or twice 56 days apart.

Study-wide results and limits: Following vaccination, spike-specific CD8+ and CD4+ T cell responses reportedly exhibited substantial breadth.

V shed 5 bases and J 4 bases; nucleotides not matched to a gene: 15. The length of the CDR3 is 18 residues. CDR1 is LNHDA, CDR2 SQIVND, per germline (reference sequence). As to this clone: Its antigen is as yet unknown.

Treatment noted: roughly 20 received Ad26.COV2.S at low or high dose, single or two shots; 5 received placebo; per-sample allocation not given. Each sample was drawn 63 days after the first injection (of vaccine or placebo). Boston hosted the donor, who was an adult aged 18-55 years. Libraries were prepared by immunoSEQ multiplex PCR; TCRdb keeps only in-frame clonotypes and omits some of them. The sample lists about 450,000 clones, approximately 92% occurring once. The chain links TRBV19 to TRBJ1-4; 8 bases map to TRBD1. Sequenced here: peripheral blood, sampled in a trial of Ad26.COV2.S vaccine versus placebo. The receptor's source is a person between 18 and 59 years old who received the Ad26.COV2.S COVID-19 vaccine or a placebo. CDR3 sequence: CASSFPQGLQGGNEKLFF. The CDR3 coding sequence is TGTGCCAGTAGTTTCCCCCAAGGCCTACAGGGGGGTAATGAAAAACTGTTTTTT.